This TCR beta chain was recovered during a study of CD8 T cells in Susac syndrome. TCR beta was sequenced from blood CD8+ and CD4+ T cells. The patients serving as multiple sclerosis controls were treatment-naive. They had stable or active relapsing-remitting disease and fulfilled revised McDonald criteria. The CD8+ and CD4+ T cells were negatively isolated, with the TEMRA cells enriched by FACS. CDR3 length: 14 amino acids. Germline CDR1 SQVTM, CDR2 ANQGSEA. Trimming cost V 6 bases and J 6 bases; bases outside gene matches: 10. Random hexamers were used to reverse transcribe the RNA input (about 0.5 to 1 ug). The method of amplification for TCR beta CDR3 was immunoSEQ multiplex PCR, covering 54 Vbeta and 13 Jbeta. TCRdb itself ran the immunoSEQ multiplex PCR reads through MiXCR, one entry per CDR3 protein. This table has some 220,000 distinct CDR3 sequences, roughly 96% appearing once.

Sequencing was carried out using CD4+ T cells from PBMCs. The chain is built from TRBV29-1 and TRBJ2-2; 7 bases fit TRBD1. This TCR came from a human donor with multiple sclerosis. The DNA of the CDR3 is TGCAGCGTGGGTCGACAGGGTCCCGCCGGGGAGCTGTTTTTT. Amino acids: CSVGRQGPAGELFF.